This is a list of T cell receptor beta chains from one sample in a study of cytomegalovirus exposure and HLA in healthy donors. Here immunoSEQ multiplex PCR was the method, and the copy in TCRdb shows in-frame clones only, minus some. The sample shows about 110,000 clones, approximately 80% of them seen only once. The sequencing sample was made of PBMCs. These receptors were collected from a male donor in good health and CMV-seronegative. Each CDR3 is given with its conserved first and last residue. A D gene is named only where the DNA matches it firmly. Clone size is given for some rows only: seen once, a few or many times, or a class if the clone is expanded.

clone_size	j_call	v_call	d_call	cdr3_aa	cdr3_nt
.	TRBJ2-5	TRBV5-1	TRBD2	CASSSGLAEETQYF	TGCGCCAGCAGCTCAGGACTAGCGGAAGAGACCCAGTACTTC
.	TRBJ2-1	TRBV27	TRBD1	CASRTGQLTYNEQFF	TGTGCCAGCAGGACGGGACAGCTTACCTACAATGAGCAGTTCTTC
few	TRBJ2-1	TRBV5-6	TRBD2	CASSLRGLATNEQFF	TGTGCCAGCAGCTTGAGGGGACTAGCTACGAATGAGCAGTTCTTC
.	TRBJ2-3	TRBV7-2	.	CASSSVAGRTQYF	TGTGCCAGCAGCTCTGTCGCGGGGAGAACGCAGTATTTT
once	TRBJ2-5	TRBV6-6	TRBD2	CASKTLAGGQGEQYF	TGTGCCAGCAAGACGCTAGCGGGAGGCCAGGGGGAGCAGTACTTC
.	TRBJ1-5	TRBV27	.	CASRKNRDSNQPQHF	TGTGCCAGCAGAAAGAACAGGGATAGCAATCAGCCCCAGCATTTT
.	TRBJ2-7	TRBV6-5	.	CASPRQLHSYEQYF	TGTGCCAGCCCTAGACAGCTCCACTCCTACGAGCAGTACTTC
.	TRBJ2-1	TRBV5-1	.	CASSSRGSEQFF	TGCGCCAGCAGCTCCAGGGGAAGTGAGCAGTTCTTC
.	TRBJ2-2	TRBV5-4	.	CASSPGRGSSDGELFF	TGTGCCAGCAGCCCCGGTCGGGGGTCCTCGGACGGGGAGCTGTTTTTT
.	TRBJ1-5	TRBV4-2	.	CASSQDPGDNQPQHF	TGTGCCAGCAGCCAAGACCCCGGTGACAATCAGCCCCAGCATTTT
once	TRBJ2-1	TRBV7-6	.	CASSLSFSSNEQFF	TGTGCCAGCAGCTTATCATTCAGTTCAAATGAGCAGTTCTTC
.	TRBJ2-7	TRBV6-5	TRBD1	CASSPGQGDDEQYF	TGTGCCAGCAGCCCGGGCCAGGGGGACGACGAGCAGTACTTC
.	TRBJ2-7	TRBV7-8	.	CASSSTGYEQYF	TGTGCCAGCAGCTCGACTGGCTACGAGCAGTACTTC
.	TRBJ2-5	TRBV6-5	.	CASSSSGETQYF	TGTGCCAGCAGCAGCTCGGGGGAGACCCAGTACTTC
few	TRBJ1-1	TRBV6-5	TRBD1	CASSLGQGEATF	TGTGCCAGCAGTTTAGGACAGGGGGAAGCAACATTT
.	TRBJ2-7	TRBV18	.	CASSPGRSSYEQYF	TGTGCCAGCTCACCAGGTAGAAGCTCCTACGAGCAGTACTTC
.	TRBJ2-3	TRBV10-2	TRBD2	CASSLTSGSRDTQYF	TGCGCCAGCAGTTTGACTAGCGGGAGTCGTGATACGCAGTATTTT
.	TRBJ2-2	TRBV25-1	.	CASSEYGNGELFF	TGTGCCAGCAGTGAATACGGGAACGGGGAGCTGTTTTTT
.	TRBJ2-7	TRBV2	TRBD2	CASRGSGTNPYEQYF	TGTGCCAGCAGGGGTAGCGGGACTAATCCCTACGAGCAGTACTTC
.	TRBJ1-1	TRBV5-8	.	CASSFNPQRNTEAFF	TGTGCCAGCAGCTTCAACCCACAAAGGAACACTGAAGCTTTCTTT
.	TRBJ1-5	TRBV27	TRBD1	CASSPIDRGQSQPQHF	TGTGCCAGCAGTCCAATCGACAGGGGGCAAAGTCAGCCCCAGCATTTT
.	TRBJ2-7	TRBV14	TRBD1	CASSQVLGQGGKDGQYF	TGTGCCAGCAGCCAAGTTCTCGGACAGGGCGGAAAAGATGGGCAGTACTTC
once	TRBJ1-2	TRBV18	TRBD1	CASSPRTGDRGYGYTF	TGTGCCAGCTCACCTCGGACAGGGGATAGGGGCTATGGCTACACCTTC
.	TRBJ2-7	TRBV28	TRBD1	CASSLLGQGAREQYF	TGTGCCAGCAGTTTGCTTGGACAGGGGGCGCGGGAGCAGTACTTC
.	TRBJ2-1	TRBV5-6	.	CASSLASEGVTYNEQFF	TGTGCCAGCAGCTTGGCCTCGGAAGGGGTAACCTACAATGAGCAGTTCTTC